These 30 T cell receptor beta chains were all obtained from the same sample, sequenced in a study of T cell repertoires in cytomegalovirus infection (dated by TCRdb to between 2018 and 2021). TCRdb names Illumina HiSeq 1500 as the instrument used. The public reads were quality trimmed at Q25 with fastp and then assembled into clones with MiXCR by TCRdb, keeping productive beta chains. Each record represents a unique CDR3 protein, reported with the most common genes and DNA among its rows. The sample table holds about 890,000 distinct CDR3 sequences, of which roughly a third were seen once. About an eighth of the sample belongs to the ten largest clones. For these receptors, no antigen is known. Interpreted using the paper, the treatment or condition label stands for: in vitro stimulation with specific CMV peptide epitopes to enrich CMV-specific T cells. Sequenced here: cultured CD8+ T cells from PBMCs, sampled from culture after CMV antigen stimulation. The receptors derive from a human donor in good health (CMV status not recorded). Some clones in this sample may be carry-over from other donors' samples.

At least ten counts were recorded for this clonotype. The rearrangement links TRBV12-3 or TRBV12-4 to TRBJ2-3; weak D call: TRBD1 (7 bases). V dropped 8 bases and J dropped 4 bases, with 22 bases sitting between them. The CDR3 sequence is 16 residues long. CDR3 nucleotide sequence: TGTGCCAGCTCCCCGAGAGGAGGGGGCGAAGCAGATACGCAGTATTTT. This translates into CASSPRGGGEADTQYF.

The chain recombines TRBV7-9 with TRBJ1-4; D is undetermined. The CDR3 runs 16 residues. Germline lookup yields CDR1 SEHNR and CDR2 FQNEAQ (reference sequence). Trimming removed 6 bases from V and 3 bases from J, with 17 bases in between. The CDR3 region has the DNA TGTGCCAGCAGGGACCCACGGGGAAGAGCTAATGAAAAACTGTTTTTT. Amino acid sequence: CASRDPRGRANEKLFF.

This chain uses TRBV28 with TRBJ1-2; 9 bases line up with TRBD1. This CDR3 has 13 residues. Germline assignment: CDR1 MDHEN and CDR2 SYDVKM. The trim removed 7 bases at V and 4 bases at J, leaving 4 bases unmatched. CDR3 residues: CASKRTGAYGYTF. CDR3 nucleotides: TGTGCCAGCAAAAGGACAGGGGCCTATGGCTACACCTTC.

This clonotype was recorded a few times. The chain links TRBV27 to TRBJ1-1; 7 nucleotides line up with TRBD1. CDR3 length: 13 residues. The germline V gene encodes CDR1 MNHEY and CDR2 SMNVEV (reference sequence). Trimming took 5 bases from V and 6 from J; bases not matched to a gene: 6. The DNA of the CDR3 is TGTGCCAGCAGTCCTCTGGGACAGTCTGAAGCTTTCTTT. Its translation is CASSPLGQSEAFF.

The chain links TRBV2 to TRBJ2-3, with a weak D call TRBD2 (6 bases). Germline values: CDR1 SNHLY, CDR2 FYNNEI. The CDR3 has 13 amino acids. V was pared by 7 bases and J by 5 bases, with 13 bases between. The CDR3 DNA reads as TGTGCCAGCATTGGCGGGGTGGGAGATACGCAGTATTTT. This sequence encodes CASIGGVGDTQYF.

This clonotype was detected once. The chain uses TRBV3-1 and TRBJ1-1; the match to TRBD1 covers 9 bases. The CDR3 has 18 amino acids. V dropped 4 bases and J dropped 0; count of bases not matched to a gene: 12. From germline, CDR1 is LGHDT and CDR2 YNNKEL (reference sequence). The chain's CDR3 is CASSPLVHRGLVNTEAFF. CDR3 DNA: TGTGCCAGCAGCCCCCTTGTGCACAGGGGGCTTGTGAACACTGAAGCTTTCTTT.

Only a few counts were recorded for this clonotype. Here the CDR3 reads CASSFVGRGGKRDTQYF. CDR3 sequence (DNA): TGTGCCAGCAGCTTCGTCGGCAGGGGGGGGAAGAGAGATACGCAGTATTTT. The V gene is TRBV7-3, the J gene TRBJ2-3, with D possibly being TRBD1 or TRBD2 (7 bases each). The CDR3 spans 17 residues. The germline CDR1 and CDR2 sequences are SGHTA and FQGTGA. V lost 3 bases and J 5 bases, leaving 21 bases between the germline ends.

This clonotype was detected many times. V usage is TRBV7-3 and J usage is TRBJ2-7, with TRBD1 matching 7 bases. The V and J ends lost 5 bases and 2 bases, in that order; junction bases with no gene match: 15. CDR1 SGHTA and CDR2 FQGTGA come from the germline V gene. This CDR3 comprises 17 residues. The CDR3 region is CASSTPRTGHPTYEQYV. The DNA of the CDR3 is TGTGCCAGCAGCACACCTAGGACAGGCCACCCTACCTACGAGCAGTACGTC.

Of note for this clonotype: A read error may produce the germline difference seen at one junction end. This chain uses TRBV14 with TRBJ2-1; D gene ambiguous. CDR3 length: 12 residues. Germline V gives CDR1 SGHDN, CDR2 FVKESK. CDR3 sequence: CASSQGYKEQFF. The DNA for the CDR3 is TGTGCCAGCAGCCAGGGCTACAAAGAGCAGTTCTTC.

Only a few counts were recorded for this clonotype. The genes are TRBV6-5 and TRBJ1-2; the D is unclear. The CDR3 has 16 residues. Germline V gene data show CDR1 as MNHEY and CDR2 as SVGAGI. V lost 4 bases, J lost 2 bases, and 17 bases lay in between. The CDR3 loop reads CASSLGGQPLNYGYTF. As DNA, the CDR3 is TGTGCCAGCAGTTTGGGTGGGCAGCCCTTAAACTATGGCTACACCTTC.

The V and J genes are TRBV10-3 and TRBJ1-1; D is uncertain. Germline V lookup: CDR1 ENHRY, CDR2 SYGVKD. This CDR3 comprises 12 residues. V shed 0 bases and J shed 6 bases, with 5 bases lying between them. CDR3 DNA: TGTGCCATCAGTGAGTCTGCCTCTGAAGCTTTCTTT. Protein product: CAISESASEAFF.

This clonotype was observed many times. V gene TRBV12-3 or TRBV12-4 combines with J gene TRBJ2-5; D gene uncertain. This CDR3 region has 14 residues. V was shortened by 3 bases and J by 11 bases, with 19 bases between the two germline ends. The chain's CDR3 is CASSFGHPLCTQYF. In nucleotides, the CDR3 is TGTGCCAGCAGTTTTGGGCACCCCTTATGTACTCAGTACTTC.

This clonotype was seen many times. V usage is TRBV7-2 and J usage is TRBJ1-5; no definite D call. Trimming pared 3 bases from V and 6 bases from J, leaving 9 bases between. Germline values: CDR1 SGHTA, CDR2 FQGNSA. The CDR3 covers 13 residues. The CDR3 sequence is CASSFSFGQPQHF. In DNA form, the CDR3 reads TGTGCCAGCAGCTTTTCGTTCGGTCAGCCCCAGCATTTT. Using reference TRBV7-2 and TRBJ1-5 for the parts outside the CDR3, the full variable domain is GAGVSQSPSNKVTEKGKDVELRCDPISGHTALYWYRQSLGQGLEFLIYFQGNSAPDKSGLPSDRFSAERTGGSVSTLTIQRTQQEDSAVYLCASSFSFGQPQHFGDGTRLSIL.

The sample holds a few counts of this clonotype. The chain recombines TRBV7-9 with TRBJ2-3, with D perhaps matching TRBD2 (5 bases). The CDR3 runs 15 residues. Per germline, CDR1 SEHNR and CDR2 FQNEAQ (reference sequence). Trimming took 2 bases from V and 5 from J, leaving 14 bases between them. In nucleotides, the CDR3 is TGTGCCAGCAGCTTAAGAGCCGGGGTGGGAGATACGCAGTATTTT. Amino acid sequence: CASSLRAGVGDTQYF. Full variable domain (missing parts from reference TRBV7-9 and TRBJ2-3): DTGVSQNPRHKITKRGQNVTFRCDPISEHNRLYWYRQTLGQGPEFLTYFQNEAQLEKSRLLSDRFSAERPKGSFSTLEIQRTEQGDSAMYLCASSLRAGVGDTQYFGPGTRLTVL.

About this clonotype: This may be a read error, as it is one base from a much larger clone. The chain employs TRBV7-9 and TRBJ2-5; D remains ambiguous. The germline gives CDR1 SEHNR, CDR2 FQNEAQ (reference sequence). The CDR3 has 12 amino acids. The CDR3 bases are TGTGCCAGCAGCTCCTCCAAAGAGACCCAGAACTTC. Its protein product is CASSSSKETQNF.

The rearrangement links TRBV7-9 to TRBJ2-7, with D possibly being TRBD1 (5 bases). With 4 bases removed from V and 6 bases from J, the gap between germline ends came to 10 bases. The CDR3 has 12 amino acids. Germline V gives CDR1 SEHNR, CDR2 FQNEAQ (reference sequence). The CDR3 nucleotides are TGTGCCAGCAGCTACAGGAAAGGCGAGCAGTACGTC. Translation gives CASSYRKGEQYV.

This clonotype was observed at least ten times. The chain combines TRBV7-8 with TRBJ2-3; 9 positions agree with TRBD1. With 5 bases clipped from V and 0 bases from J, the junction kept 3 bases outside the gene matches. Germline CDR1 reads SGHVS; CDR2 reads FQNEAQ. This CDR3 is 15 amino acids long. The CDR3 sequence is CASSPDRGSTDTQYF. The CDR3, as DNA: TGTGCCAGCAGCCCCGACAGGGGGAGCACAGATACGCAGTATTTT.

With regard to this clonotype: Since a much larger clone is just one base distant, this may be a read error. The V call is TRBV7-6, the J call TRBJ2-7; TRBD1 might be the D (6 bases). Germline CDR1 SGHVS, CDR2 FNYEAQ. CDR3 size: 13 residues. This chain's CDR3 is CTSSPRDNYEQYF. CDR3 DNA: TGTACCAGCAGCCCCCGGGACAACTACGAGCAGTACTTC.

This CDR3 reads CASSLVGSRETQYF. In nucleotides, the CDR3 is TGTGCCAGCAGCTTAGTCGGCAGCCGAGAGACCCAGTACTTC. The chain is built from TRBV7-9 and TRBJ2-5; D ambiguous. The CDR3 consists of 14 residues. Looked up from germline, CDR1 is SEHNR and CDR2 is FQNEAQ (reference sequence). The ends were cut back, 1 base at V and 4 bases at J, with 10 bases in the middle.

This clonotype has only one observation. This rearrangement joins TRBV13 to TRBJ2-1; D gene unclear. V lost 5 bases and J lost 12, with 17 bases in between. This CDR3 has 13 residues. Germline loops: CDR1 PRHDT, CDR2 FYEKMQ (reference sequence). The CDR3 DNA sequence: TGTGCCAGCAGCCCTGCAGACACTCTGGCGCAGTTCTTC. Translation gives CASSPADTLAQFF. Filled out from reference TRBV13 and TRBJ2-1, the complete variable domain reads AAGVIQSPRHLIKEKRETATLKCYPIPRHDTVYWYQQGPGQDPQFLISFYEKMQSDKGSIPDRFSAQQFSDYHSELNMSSLELGDSALYFCASSPADTLAQFFGPGTRLTVL.

This clonotype was detected a few times. The rearrangement links TRBV6-1 to TRBJ1-2, with D unresolved. Germline-derived CDR1 and CDR2 are MNHNS and SASEGT. The CDR3 has 12 residues. V was pared by 7 bases and J by 8 bases, with 14 bases between. This CDR3 reads CASNGAGSGYTF. The DNA for the CDR3 is TGTGCCAGCAACGGAGCAGGCTCGGGCTACACCTTC.

The table lists this clonotype with a few counts. The rearrangement links TRBV7-6 to TRBJ1-4; no clear D. Germline V gene data show CDR1 as SGHVS and CDR2 as FNYEAQ. V lost 1 base and J 12 bases, leaving 15 bases between the germline ends. The CDR3 runs to 14 residues. Here the CDR3 DNA reads TGTGCCAGCAGCTTAGAGATGACGTTCGACGAACTGTTTTTT. This sequence encodes CASSLEMTFDELFF.

This clonotype was picked up a small number of times. The chain carries TRBV19 and TRBJ2-3; D not certain. The V gene lost 4 bases and the J gene lost 5 bases, with 13 bases spanning the gap. The CDR3 spans 14 residues. Germline V gene lookup returns CDR1 LNHDA and CDR2 SQIVND (reference sequence). CDR3 DNA: TGTGCCAGTAGTAAGTGGAGAGCGCTAGATACGCAGTATTTT. Amino acid sequence: CASSKWRALDTQYF.

This clonotype appeared a few times. The genes are TRBV2 and TRBJ2-2; 10 bases are shared with TRBD1. CDR3 length: 15 residues. CDR1 SNHLY and CDR2 FYNNEI come from the germline V gene. Unmatched junction bases numbered 8, after V lost 8 bases and J lost 5 bases. The CDR3 reads CASPGDRGETGELFF. The CDR3 nucleotides are TGTGCCAGCCCTGGGGACAGGGGTGAAACCGGGGAGCTGTTTTTT.

This clonotype was counted ten times or more. The J gene is TRBJ2-1, the V gene TRBV28; 8 bases are a match to TRBD1. This CDR3 is 17 amino acids long. Germline-derived CDR1 and CDR2 are MDHEN and SYDVKM. V gave up 6 bases and J gave up 3 bases; unmatched junction bases: 13. The CDR3, as DNA: TGTGCCAGCAGCAAAGGACGGACAGGGTCTAACTACAATGAGCAGTTCTTC. As protein: CASSKGRTGSNYNEQFF.

This chain links TRBV6-5 with TRBJ2-7, with D unclear. Germline values: CDR1 MNHEY, CDR2 SVGAGI. The ends were cut back, 6 bases at V and 5 bases at J, with 17 bases in the middle. The CDR3 has 14 residues. Here the CDR3 reads CASSLDSRIDEQYF. The CDR3 bases are TGTGCCAGCAGCCTGGATTCCCGCATCGACGAGCAGTACTTC.

This clonotype showed up just once. A much larger clone differs from this one at a single base, so this may be a read error. The gene calls are TRBV7-2 and TRBJ1-5, with 7 bases lining up with TRBD1. The CDR3 is 16 residues long. Germline V CDR1 and CDR2: SGHTA, FQGNSA. CDR3 sequence reads: CAGSSHRGYSNQPQHF. The CDR3 DNA follows: TGTGCCGGCAGCTCCCACAGGGGATATAGCAATCAGCCCCAGCATTTT. Complete variable domain (other parts from reference TRBV7-2 and TRBJ1-5): GAGVSQSPSNKVTEKGKDVELRCDPISGHTALYWYRQSLGQGLEFLIYFQGNSAPDKSGLPSDRFSAERTGGSVSTLTIQRTQQEDSAVYLCAGSSHRGYSNQPQHFGDGTRLSIL.

This chain joins TRBV4-3 and TRBJ2-4; TRBD1 matches 8 bases. V dropped 4 bases and J dropped 6; count of bases not matched to a gene: 5. The CDR3 extends over 14 amino acids. The germline V gene has CDR1 LGHNA and CDR2 YSLEER. DNA for the CDR3: TGCGCCAGCAGCCCGCCCGGACAGGGAAACATTCAGTACTTC. This encodes CASSPPGQGNIQYF.

Comment on this clonotype: Compared with germline, one end of the junction differs, possibly owing to a read error. The J gene is TRBJ1-5, the V gene TRBV12-3 or TRBV12-4, with D unresolved. The CDR3 is made up of 14 amino acids. Here the CDR3 DNA reads TGTGTCAGCAGAGGAGGGTATAGCAATCAGCCCCAGCATTTT. It specifies CVSRGGYSNQPQHF.

The rearrangement joins TRBV7-9 to TRBJ2-2; weak D call: TRBD1 (6 bases). The CDR3 is 13 residues long. Germline CDR1 and CDR2: SEHNR and FQNEAQ (reference sequence). V lost 10 bases to trimming and J lost 4 bases, with 13 bases between them. CDR3 in amino acids: CANKQGVTGELFF. The CDR3 nucleotides read TGTGCCAACAAACAGGGAGTCACCGGGGAGCTGTTTTTT.